Following are 15 T cell receptor beta chains from one sample sequenced in a study of OX40 agonist ivuxolimab in advanced cancers. TCRdb's copy holds only in-frame clones and misses some; the assay was immunoSEQ multiplex PCR. The sample holds about 53,000 clones; approximately 84% are singletons and the top ten take about 13%. Sequences were derived from CD4+ or CD8+ T cells sorted from blood, sampled in a trial of the OX40 agonist ivuxolimab. The receptors were gathered from an adult with an advanced solid tumor such as melanoma, head and neck, liver or kidney cancer.

The chain recombines TRBV11-2 with TRBJ2-5, with D unclear. The CDR3 extends over 10 amino acids. V lost 0 bases and J 7 bases, leaving 0 bases between the germline ends. CDR1 is SGHAT, CDR2 FQNNGV, per germline. CDR3 bases: TGTGCCAGCAGCTTAGAGACCCAGTACTTC. The encoded protein is CASSLETQYF.

This clone was seen a single time. The gene calls are TRBV18 and TRBJ1-3, with a tentative D call TRBD1 (5 bases). Germline V gives CDR1 KGHSH, CDR2 LQKENI. The V end lost 2 bases, the J end lost 7 bases, and 15 bases lay between the germline ends. The CDR3 length is 15 residues. CDR3 DNA sequence: TGTGCCAGCTCACCAAGCGGGGACCGTTATAACACCATATATTTT. This encodes CASSPSGDRYNTIYF.

This chain joins TRBV15 and TRBJ1-1; D not certain. The CDR3 consists of 13 residues. CDR1 is LNHNV, CDR2 YYDKDF, per germline (reference sequence). Between the trimmed V and J ends, which lost 0 bases and 1 base, there was a span of 3 bases. This CDR3 is CATSRERNTEAFF. In nucleotides, the CDR3 is TGTGCCACCAGCAGAGAAAGGAACACTGAAGCTTTCTTT.

The rearrangement uses TRBV11-2 and TRBJ2-2, with 12 nucleotides matching TRBD2. There are 16 residues in the CDR3. The junction had 5 bases not matched to a gene; V was cut back by 3 bases and J by 6 bases. The germline gives CDR1 SGHAT, CDR2 FQNNGV. As DNA, the CDR3 is TGTGCCAGCAGCTTGCTAGCGGGAGGGGGCCCCGGGGAGCTGTTTTTT. This gives the protein CASSLLAGGGPGELFF.

The chain recombines TRBV19 with TRBJ1-2, with D possibly being TRBD1 (5 bases). CDR3 size: 13 residues. Deletions cut 3 bases from V and 6 bases from J, with 11 bases between. From germline, CDR1 is LNHDA and CDR2 SQIVND (reference sequence). The CDR3 sequence is CASSMGRVHGYTF. The CDR3 DNA is TGTGCCAGTAGTATGGGCAGGGTTCATGGCTACACCTTC.

The gene calls are TRBV5-1 and TRBJ2-7, with TRBD1 matching over 8 bases. The germline V gene encodes CDR1 SGHRS and CDR2 YFSETQ. The CDR3 is 15 residues long. V lost 4 bases to trimming and J lost 6 bases; unmatched junction nucleotides: 12. The CDR3, as DNA: TGCGCCAGCAGCCCGAGACAGGGGCCCTCTTTCGAGCAGTACTTC. This translates into CASSPRQGPSFEQYF.

The chain is built from TRBV19 and TRBJ1-5; 8 bases match TRBD1. V was clipped by 6 bases and J by 4 bases; unmatched bases: 2. CDR1 and CDR2 (germline): LNHDA, SQIVND (reference sequence). CDR3 size: 13 residues. The chain's CDR3 is CASSRDRNQPQHF. CDR3 nucleotide sequence: TGTGCCAGTAGCCGGGACAGGAATCAGCCCCAGCATTTT.

This sequence joins TRBV30 and TRBJ1-6; D remains unclear. Deletions cut 0 bases from V and 9 bases from J, with 18 bases between. The length of the CDR3 is 16 residues. The germline V gene encodes CDR1 GTSNPN and CDR2 SVGIG (reference sequence). The CDR3 reads CAWSVPRHAAASPLHF. The CDR3 DNA reads TGTGCCTGGAGTGTCCCTAGACACGCAGCGGCTTCACCCCTCCACTTT.

This clone showed up many times. The genes are TRBV29-1 and TRBJ1-2; possible D gene TRBD1, 6 bases. Trimming pared 5 bases from V and 3 bases from J, leaving 10 bases between. This CDR3 spans 12 amino acids. Germline CDR1 reads SQVTM; CDR2 reads ANQGSEA. The CDR3 region is CSVLSGDYGYTF. The DNA for the CDR3 is TGCAGCGTTTTATCAGGGGACTATGGCTACACCTTC.

The CDR3 DNA sequence: TGCAGCGCTGCCGACACAGCAACTAATGAAAAACTGTTTTTT. It translates to CSAADTATNEKLFF. This sequence joins TRBV29-1 and TRBJ1-4; D is unclear. The V gene lost 7 bases and the J gene lost 0 bases, with 12 bases spanning the gap. Germline V CDR1 and CDR2: SQVTM, ANQGSEA. There are 14 residues in the CDR3.

The rearrangement joins TRBV14 to TRBJ2-5; 8 positions agree with TRBD2. This CDR3 spans 14 amino acids. Looked up from germline, CDR1 is SGHDN and CDR2 is FVKESK. V lost 3 bases and J lost 7; bases outside the gene matches: 7. CDR3: CASSHTGRAGTQYF. CDR3 bases: TGTGCCAGCAGCCACACCGGGAGGGCGGGGACCCAGTACTTC.

The DNA of the CDR3 is TGTGCCAGTAGTTGGTTGTGGAGCGGGAGTTTACATGAGCAGTTCTTC. It translates to CASSWLWSGSLHEQFF. The chain employs TRBV19 and TRBJ2-1, with 8 bases that match TRBD2. The V and J ends lost 5 bases and 8 bases, in that order; junction bases with no gene match: 14. From germline, CDR1 is LNHDA and CDR2 SQIVND (reference sequence). This CDR3 contains 16 residues.

V gene TRBV5-1 combines with J gene TRBJ2-7; D gene uncertain. Germline V CDR1 and CDR2: SGHRS, YFSETQ. The CDR3 consists of 12 residues. Trimming left V 1 base short and J 5 bases short, with 7 bases between. The CDR3 here is CASSLWENEQYF. CDR3 coding DNA: TGCGCCAGCAGCTTGTGGGAAAACGAGCAGTACTTC. The variable domain in full, completed from reference TRBV5-1 and TRBJ2-7, reads KAGVTQTPRYLIKTRGQQVTLSCSPISGHRSVSWYQQTPGQGLQFLFEYFSETQRNKGNFPGRFSGRQFSNSRSEMNVSTLELGDSALYLCASSLWENEQYFGPGTRLTVT.

CDR3 in amino acids: CASKEGGRYEQYF. The CDR3 coding sequence is TGTGCCAGCAAAGAGGGGGGAAGGTACGAGCAGTACTTC. This chain uses TRBV28 with TRBJ2-5, with D possibly being TRBD1 or TRBD2 (6 bases each). The J call is doubtful: the DNA matches TRBJ2-7 better. Germline V CDR1 and CDR2: MDHEN, SYDVKM. This CDR3 has 13 amino acids.

This clone has only one observation. V and J are TRBV28 and TRBJ1-1; tentatively, D is TRBD1 (6 bases). Germline V gives CDR1 MDHEN, CDR2 SYDVKM. V gave up 6 bases and J gave up 0 bases, with 14 bases separating them. The CDR3 has 15 amino acids. The CDR3 DNA reads TGTGCCAGCAGGTCTATAGGGGGGATGAACACTGAAGCTTTCTTT. Protein: CASRSIGGMNTEAFF. Based on the CDR3 plus reference TRBV28 and TRBJ1-1, the full variable domain is DVKVTQSSRYLVKRTGEKVFLECVQDMDHENMFWYRQDPGLGLRLIYFSYDVKMKEKGDIPEGYSVSREKKERFSLILESASTNQTSMYLCASRSIGGMNTEAFFGQGTRLTVV.